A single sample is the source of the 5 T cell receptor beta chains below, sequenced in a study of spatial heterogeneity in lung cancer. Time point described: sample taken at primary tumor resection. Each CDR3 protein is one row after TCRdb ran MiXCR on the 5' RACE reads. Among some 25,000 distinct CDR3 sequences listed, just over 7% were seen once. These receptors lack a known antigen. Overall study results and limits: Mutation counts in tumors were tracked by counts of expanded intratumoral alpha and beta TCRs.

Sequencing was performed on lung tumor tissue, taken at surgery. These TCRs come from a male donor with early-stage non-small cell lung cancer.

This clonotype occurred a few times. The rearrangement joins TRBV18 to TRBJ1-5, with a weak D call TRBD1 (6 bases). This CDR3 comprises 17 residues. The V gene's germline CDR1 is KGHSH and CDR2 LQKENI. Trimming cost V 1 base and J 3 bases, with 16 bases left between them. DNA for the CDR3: TGTGCCAGCTCACCACGAAGGACAGATAAATTCAATCAGCCCCAGCATTTT. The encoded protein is CASSPRRTDKFNQPQHF.

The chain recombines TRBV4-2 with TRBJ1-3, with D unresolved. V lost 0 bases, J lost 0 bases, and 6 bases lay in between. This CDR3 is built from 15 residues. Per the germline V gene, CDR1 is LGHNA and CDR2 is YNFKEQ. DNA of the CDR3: TGTGCCAGCAGCCAAGATAAGGCCTCTGGAAACACCATATATTTT. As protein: CASSQDKASGNTIYF.

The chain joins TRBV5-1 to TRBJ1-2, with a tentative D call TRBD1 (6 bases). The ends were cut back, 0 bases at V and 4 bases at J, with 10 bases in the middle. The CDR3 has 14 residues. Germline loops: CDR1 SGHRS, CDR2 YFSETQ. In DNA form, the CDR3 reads TGCGCCAGCAGCTTGGCCGGGACACTCTATGGCTACACCTTC. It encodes CASSLAGTLYGYTF. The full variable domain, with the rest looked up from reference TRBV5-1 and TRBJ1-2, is KAGVTQTPRYLIKTRGQQVTLSCSPISGHRSVSWYQQTPGQGLQFLFEYFSETQRNKGNFPGRFSGRQFSNSRSEMNVSTLELGDSALYLCASSLAGTLYGYTFGSGTRLTVV.

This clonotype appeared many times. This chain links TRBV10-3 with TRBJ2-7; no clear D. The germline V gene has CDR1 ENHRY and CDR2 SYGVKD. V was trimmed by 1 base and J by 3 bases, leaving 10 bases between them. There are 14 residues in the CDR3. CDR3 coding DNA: TGTGCCATCAGTGAGTACGTCAGTAACTACGAGCAGTACTTC. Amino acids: CAISEYVSNYEQYF.

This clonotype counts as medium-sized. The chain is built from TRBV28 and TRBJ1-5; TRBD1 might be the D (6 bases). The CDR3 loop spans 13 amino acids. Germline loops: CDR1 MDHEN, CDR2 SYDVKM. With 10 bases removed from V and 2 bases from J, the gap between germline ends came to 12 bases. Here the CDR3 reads CATPGAGNQPQHF. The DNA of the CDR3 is TGTGCCACCCCGGGGGCGGGCAATCAGCCCCAGCATTTT.